Listed below are T cell receptor beta chains from one sample, sequenced in a study of cytomegalovirus exposure and HLA in healthy donors. TCRdb's table, derived via immunoSEQ multiplex PCR, lists solely in-frame clones and lacks some. The sample carries around 110,000 clones, around 80% recorded once. The specimen sequenced was PBMCs. The source is a woman aged 50 to 60 in good health and CMV-seropositive. Both conserved end residues are part of each CDR3. Fields, in order: J gene, D gene, V gene, clone size, CDR3 DNA, CDR3 protein. D genes are given only for firm matches. Clone size is given for some rows only: seen once, a few or many times, or a class if the clone is expanded.

>TRBJ1-4|.|TRBV15|.
TGTGCCACCAGCGGTTTATCCGGGACTCTAAATGAAAAACTGTTTTTT
CATSGLSGTLNEKLFF
>TRBJ1-6|.|TRBV18|many
TGTGCCAGCTCAGCCCTCCCAGGTCTCGGCAATTCACCCCTCCACTTT
CASSALPGLGNSPLHF
>TRBJ2-2|TRBD1|TRBV6-1|.
TGTGCCAGCAGGCCCGGGACAGCGAACACCGGGGAGCTGTTTTTT
CASRPGTANTGELFF
>TRBJ2-7|.|TRBV28|once
TGTGCCACCTACGTAGGCGGCGCCTACGAGCAGTACTTC
CATYVGGAYEQYF
>TRBJ2-3|.|TRBV21-1|.
TGTGCCAGGAGGGGGACGGGGACCACCGGAGATACGCAGTATTTT
CARRGTGTTGDTQYF
>TRBJ2-1|TRBD2|TRBV7-2|.
TGTGCCAGCAGCCAATCTAGCGGGGGGGCCTATGAGCAGTTCTTC
CASSQSSGGAYEQFF
>TRBJ2-6|.|TRBV11-2|.
TGTGCCAGCAGCGCGCAGGGGTACGGGGCCAACGTCCTGACTTTC
CASSAQGYGANVLTF
>TRBJ2-7|TRBD1|TRBV7-9|.
TGTTCCGGCTCGACAGGGAGTCTTGAAGAGCAGTACTTC
CSGSTGSLEEQYF
>TRBJ1-1|TRBD1|TRBV9|once
TGTGCCAGCAGCGCACCCAATCTCCGGGACAGGAACACTGAAGCTTTCTTT
CASSAPNLRDRNTEAFF
>TRBJ2-6|.|TRBV7-2|.
TGTGCCAGCAGCCCCCCCGGCTCTGGGGCCAACGTCCTGACTTTC
CASSPPGSGANVLTF
>TRBJ1-2|TRBD1|TRBV7-8|.
TGTGCCAGCAGCTTAGGACAGGGAAAGAACTATGGCTACACCTTC
CASSLGQGKNYGYTF
>TRBJ1-2|TRBD1|TRBV28|few
TGTGCCAGCAGACTGAGGGGGCACAGGGGGGGCTACACCTTC
CASRLRGHRGGYTF
>TRBJ1-4|.|TRBV7-6|.
TGTGCCAGCAGCTCCCAATCGGGTAATGAAAAACTGTTTTTT
CASSSQSGNEKLFF
>TRBJ2-1|.|TRBV5-1|once
TGCGCCAGCAGCTTGGGCGGGATCGACTTGCGCAATGAGCAGTTCTTC
CASSLGGIDLRNEQFF
>TRBJ1-5|TRBD1|TRBV6-1|few
TGTGCCAGCAGAGAAACAGGGGGACAGCCCCAGCATTTT
CASRETGGQPQHF
>TRBJ1-6|.|TRBV6-5|.
TGTGCCAGCAGTTACTCTGGGCCGGGATTAATTTCACCCCTCCACTTT
CASSYSGPGLISPLHF
>TRBJ2-7|TRBD2|TRBV7-2|.
TGTGCCAGCAGCCTTCGGCGGGGGGTCGAGAACGAGCAGTACTTC
CASSLRRGVENEQYF
>TRBJ1-1|.|TRBV27|once
TGTGCCAGCAGTAGAGGGGGTAACACTGAAGCTTTCTTT
CASSRGGNTEAFF
>TRBJ1-1|.|TRBV4-2|.
TGTGCCAGCAGCCTCCGATTTGGGATCAGGGACACTGAAGCTTTCTTT
CASSLRFGIRDTEAFF
>TRBJ2-7|.|TRBV18|.
TGTGCCAGCTCCTTAACAATGGCAGGGGGGCACGAGCAGTACTTC
CASSLTMAGGHEQYF
>TRBJ2-1|TRBD1|TRBV29-1|once
TGCAGCGTTGTAGCAGGGGGCGCTTACAATGAGCAGTTCTTC
CSVVAGGAYNEQFF
>TRBJ1-1|TRBD1|TRBV5-4|few
TGTGCCAGCAGCTTGAGAGGGGGCAGGGAAGCTTTCTTT
CASSLRGGREAFF
>TRBJ2-7|TRBD2|TRBV13|.
TGTGCCAGCAGCTTACGGGGGGGGGCCTCCTACGAGCAGTACTTC
CASSLRGGASYEQYF
>TRBJ1-2|.|TRBV28|few
TGTGCCAGCAAGGACTTCTTAGCTAACTATGGCTACACCTTC
CASKDFLANYGYTF
>TRBJ2-5|TRBD1|TRBV6-1|.
TGTGCCAGCAGTGAAGTCAGGGGGTCGGGGAAAACCCAGTACTTC
CASSEVRGSGKTQYF
>TRBJ2-6|.|TRBV9|.
TGTGCCAGCAGCGTAGGGGGCGTCTCTGGGGCCAACGTCCTGACTTTC
CASSVGGVSGANVLTF
>TRBJ2-7|TRBD1|TRBV19|.
TGTGCCAGTAGTATAGATGTAGGGGGCTTCTACGAGCAGTACTTC
CASSIDVGGFYEQYF
>TRBJ1-1|.|TRBV9|.
TGTGCCAGCAGCGTGACAGAGAACACTGAAGCTTTCTTT
CASSVTENTEAFF
>TRBJ1-5|.|TRBV7-2|.
TGTGCCAGCAGCTTTACAGGGCCCCAGCCCCAGCATTTT
CASSFTGPQPQHF
>TRBJ2-5|.|TRBV7-6|.
TGTGCCAGCAGCTTATGGGAGAAAGAGACCCAGTACTTC
CASSLWEKETQYF
>TRBJ2-7|TRBD1|TRBV6-5|.
TGTGCCAGCAGTTACGGACAGGGCTCCTACGAGCAGTACTTC
CASSYGQGSYEQYF
>TRBJ2-3|TRBD2|TRBV5-1|.
TGCGCCAGCAGCTTGGAGACTAGCGGGGATACGCAGTATTTT
CASSLETSGDTQYF
>TRBJ2-1|TRBD1|TRBV18|.
TGTGCCAGCTCACCTATGATGGGACAGGAAACCTACAATGAGCAGTTCTTC
CASSPMMGQETYNEQFF
>TRBJ1-2|.|TRBV30|.
TGTGCCTGGAGTAATGGTAACTTAAACTATGGCTACACCTTC
CAWSNGNLNYGYTF
>TRBJ1-2|TRBD1|TRBV7-9|.
TGTGCCAGCAGCGCAGAGCTCGGACAGGGATCCCCTAACTATGGCTACACCTTC
CASSAELGQGSPNYGYTF
>TRBJ1-5|TRBD1|TRBV28|.
TGTGCCAGCAGTTTATGGACAGGGGTACCTAGCCGCAATCAGCCCCAGCATTTT
CASSLWTGVPSRNQPQHF
>TRBJ1-2|TRBD1|TRBV9|.
TGTGCCAGCAGCGGTGGGGATTGGACAGGGGGGGACTATGGCTACACCTTC
CASSGGDWTGGDYGYTF
>TRBJ2-7|.|TRBV18|.
TGTGCCAGCTCACGAGATCTGTCTGTTAGCTCCTACGAGCAGTACTTC
CASSRDLSVSSYEQYF
>TRBJ1-1|.|TRBV6-1|few
TGTGCCTCAATGCTGGCAGGAGGGACTGAAGCTTTCTTT
CASMLAGGTEAFF
>TRBJ2-7|.|TRBV7-9|.
TGTGCCAGCAGCTTAGCTCCCTACGAGCAGTACTTC
CASSLAPYEQYF
>TRBJ2-3|TRBD2|TRBV28|.
TGTGCCAGCCTTAGCGGGGGGTGGCCCACAGATACGCAGTATTTT
CASLSGGWPTDTQYF
>TRBJ2-6|.|TRBV5-1|few
TGCGCCAGCAGCTCGTTCACACGACTTGGGGCCAACGTCCTGACTTTC
CASSSFTRLGANVLTF
>TRBJ1-1|.|TRBV19|few
TGTGCCAGTAGTATCCCACAGGGAAGCTTCAACACTGAAGCTTTCTTT
CASSIPQGSFNTEAFF